The TCR beta chain under discussion was sequenced for a study of shared clonotypes between healthy human individuals. The repertoire was sequenced with immunoSEQ multiplex PCR; TCRdb's copy has only in-frame clones and lacks some. The table lists some 2 million clones, 85% to 95% of them singletons. Findings of the study overall: In general, naive subsets displayed greater estimated richness than memory subsets did. Sorted-subset sequencing was shown by rarefaction to be incomplete despite large depth.

CDR1 MNHEY and CDR2 SMNVEV come from the germline V gene (reference sequence). CDR3 length: 13 amino acids. Trimming pared 1 base from V and 5 bases from J, leaving 8 bases between. Comments on this clone: Its specificity is not known.

The chain employs TRBV27 and TRBJ1-1, with D perhaps matching TRBD1 (5 bases). The receptor was derived from a man aged 18 to 30 in good health. Sequencing was performed on naive CD4+ T cells sorted from blood. Subset here: CD45RA+ positively selected. This CDR3 reads CASSLWGETEAFF. As DNA, the CDR3 is TGTGCCAGCAGTTTATGGGGGGAAACTGAAGCTTTCTTT.